The 11 T cell receptor beta chains listed next were all sequenced from one sample in a study of T cells in Graves' hyperthyroidism and ophthalmopathy (dated by TCRdb to between 2018 and 2021). The library relied on multiplex PCR. Instrument used: Illumina HiSeq 2000. The TCR beta CDR3 regions were amplified from the RNA transcripts. The TCR CDR3 was subjected to a first round of RT-PCR using the HTBI primer set and the Qiagen OneStep RT-PCR kit. The public reads were quality trimmed at Q25 with fastp and then assembled into clones with MiXCR by TCRdb, keeping productive beta chains. Each entry merges the rows of one CDR3 protein and shows their most common DNA and genes. The sample yields over 250,000 distinct CDR3 sequences; 25% were counted once. 20% to 30% of the sample is in the top ten clones. Sequencing was done on a sample of blood. Every receptor here comes from a man aged 35-49 years with Graves' hyperthyroidism that later progressed to Graves' ophthalmopathy.

This clonotype was observed many times. The gene calls are TRBV7-9 and TRBJ2-7; D perhaps matches TRBD1 (6 bases). The CDR3 runs to 14 residues. Per germline, CDR1 SEHNR and CDR2 FQNEAQ (reference sequence). V was clipped by 2 bases and J by 5 bases, with 13 bases between them. As DNA, the CDR3 is TGTGCCAGCAGCTTATCACAGGGCCGCGACGAGCAGTACTTC. This translates into CASSLSQGRDEQYF.

This clonotype was counted ten times or more. The V and J genes are TRBV6-1 and TRBJ1-1; D uncertain. The length of the CDR3 is 10 residues. Germline values: CDR1 MNHNS, CDR2 SASEGT. Trimming removed 10 bases from V and 3 bases from J, with 6 bases in between. This chain's CDR3 is CATIYTEAFF. In nucleotides, the CDR3 is TGTGCCACCATCTACACTGAAGCTTTCTTT.

In its sample, this clonotype was seen many times. The CDR3 coding sequence is TGTGCCAGCAGTTTCGGGGGCATGGGCAATCAGCCCCAGCATTTT. Its protein product is CASSFGGMGNQPQHF. V is TRBV28 and J is TRBJ1-5, with D tentatively TRBD1 (6 bases). The CDR3 extends over 15 amino acids. With 3 bases removed from V and 2 bases from J, the gap between germline ends came to 11 bases. In germline, CDR1 is MDHEN, CDR2 SYDVKM.

In this sample, this clonotype turned up many times. V is TRBV12-3 or TRBV12-4 and J is TRBJ2-2, with D unclear. V shed 9 bases and J shed 3 bases, with 8 bases lying between them. The CDR3 totals 12 residues. The CDR3 DNA reads TGTGCCAGTACTCGGGACACCGGGGAGCTGTTTTTT. It codes for CASTRDTGELFF.

The sample holds many counts of this clonotype. The chain carries TRBV6-5 and TRBJ2-5; D might be TRBD1 (5 bases). The V end lost 6 bases, the J end lost 5 bases, and 16 bases lay between the germline ends. The CDR3 is 14 amino acids. Germline loops: CDR1 MNHEY, CDR2 SVGAGI. The CDR3, as DNA: TGTGCCAGCAGGATGAGGACATTAATGGAGACCCAGTACTTC. Amino acid sequence: CASRMRTLMETQYF.

This clonotype was observed a few times. The genes are TRBV12-3 or TRBV12-4 and TRBJ1-1; D unresolved. V was cut by 1 base and J by 0 bases, with 9 bases left in between. This CDR3 has 15 residues. CDR3 protein: CASSLGAGMNTEAFF. CDR3 coding DNA: TGTGCCAGCAGTTTAGGGGCAGGAATGAACACTGAAGCTTTCTTT.

In this sample, this clonotype turned up many times. The V and J genes are TRBV5-5 and TRBJ2-4; D may be TRBD1 (6 bases). Trimming took 1 base from V and 9 from J, leaving 11 bases between them. CDR1 and CDR2 (germline): SGHKS, YYEKEE (reference sequence). CDR3 length: 13 residues. In nucleotides, the CDR3 is TGTGCCAGCAGCTTGAAACAGGGTAGCATTCAGTACTTC. Its translation: CASSLKQGSIQYF.

Many counts were recorded for this clonotype. V usage is TRBV11-2 and J usage is TRBJ2-7; D possibly matches TRBD1 or TRBD2 (5 bases each). CDR1 SGHAT and CDR2 FQNNGV come from the germline V gene. Trimming removed 4 bases from V and 6 bases from J, with 22 bases in between. The CDR3 is made up of 16 amino acids. CDR3 region: CASSYEGTGTTFEQYF. CDR3 bases: TGTGCCAGCAGCTACGAGGGAACCGGGACGACTTTCGAGCAGTACTTC.

The V and J genes are TRBV20-1 and TRBJ2-7; 8 bases fit TRBD2. This CDR3 comprises 16 residues. V dropped 4 bases and J dropped 5; count of bases not matched to a gene: 16. CDR1 is DFQATT, CDR2 SNEGSKA, per germline (reference sequence). CDR3 sequence: CSATRPLSGRFDEQYF. CDR3 sequence (DNA): TGCAGTGCTACCCGCCCCTTGAGCGGGAGATTCGACGAGCAGTACTTC.

There are a few counts of this clonotype. V gene TRBV28 combines with J gene TRBJ2-5; D gene unclear. The V end was cut by 5 bases, the J end by 1 base, with 17 bases between. The CDR3 length is 16 residues. In germline, CDR1 is MDHEN, CDR2 SYDVKM. The DNA for the CDR3 is TGTGCCAGCAGTCACATCCTGGGTTTGGGCCAAGAGACCCAGTACTTC. Residues: CASSHILGLGQETQYF.

In its sample, this clonotype was seen many times. This rearrangement joins TRBV12-3 or TRBV12-4 to TRBJ2-7; 7 bases map to TRBD1. There are 13 residues in the CDR3. V lost 5 bases and J lost 3; bases outside the gene matches: 4. The CDR3 coding sequence is TGTGCCAGCAGTCAGACAGGGATCTACGAGCAGTACTTC. Protein: CASSQTGIYEQYF.